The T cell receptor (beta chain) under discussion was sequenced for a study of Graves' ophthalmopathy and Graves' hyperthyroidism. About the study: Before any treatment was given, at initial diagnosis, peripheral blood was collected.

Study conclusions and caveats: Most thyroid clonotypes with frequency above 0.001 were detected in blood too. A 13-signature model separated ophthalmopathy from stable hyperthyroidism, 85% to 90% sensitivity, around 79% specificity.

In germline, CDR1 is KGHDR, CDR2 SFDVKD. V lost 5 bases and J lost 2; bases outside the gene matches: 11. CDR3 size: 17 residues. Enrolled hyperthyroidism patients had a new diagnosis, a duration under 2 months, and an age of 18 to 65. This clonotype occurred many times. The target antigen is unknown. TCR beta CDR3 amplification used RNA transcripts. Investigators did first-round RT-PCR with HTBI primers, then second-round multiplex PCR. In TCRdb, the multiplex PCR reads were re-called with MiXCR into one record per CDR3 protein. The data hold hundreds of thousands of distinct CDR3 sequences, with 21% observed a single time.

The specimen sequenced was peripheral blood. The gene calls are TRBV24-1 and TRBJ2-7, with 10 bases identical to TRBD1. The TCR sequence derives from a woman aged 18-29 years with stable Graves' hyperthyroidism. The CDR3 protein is CATSGPTGTGAPYEQYF. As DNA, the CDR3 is TGTGCCACCAGTGGCCCAACCGGGACAGGGGCACCCTACGAGCAGTACTTC.